This T cell receptor (beta chain) came from a study of identical twins. This clonotype was seen a few times. The V end was cut by 6 bases, the J end by 2 bases, with 14 bases between. This CDR3 is built from 14 residues. CDR1 is SQVTM, CDR2 ANQGSEA, per germline. TCRdb re-called the 5' RACE reads through MiXCR, storing one row per CDR3 protein. The sample lists approximately 680,000 distinct CDR3 sequences; about 7.1% were seen once. The data also belong to a second study, concerning yellow fever vaccine responses in identical twins.

This chain links TRBV29-1 with TRBJ1-3, with a weak D call TRBD1 (5 bases). The sample consisted of PBMCs. The clonotype originates from a woman aged 18 to 35 in good health. As DNA, the CDR3 is TGCAGCGTGACCGGGACTTTTACTGGAAACACCATATATTTT. Translating it yields CSVTGTFTGNTIYF.